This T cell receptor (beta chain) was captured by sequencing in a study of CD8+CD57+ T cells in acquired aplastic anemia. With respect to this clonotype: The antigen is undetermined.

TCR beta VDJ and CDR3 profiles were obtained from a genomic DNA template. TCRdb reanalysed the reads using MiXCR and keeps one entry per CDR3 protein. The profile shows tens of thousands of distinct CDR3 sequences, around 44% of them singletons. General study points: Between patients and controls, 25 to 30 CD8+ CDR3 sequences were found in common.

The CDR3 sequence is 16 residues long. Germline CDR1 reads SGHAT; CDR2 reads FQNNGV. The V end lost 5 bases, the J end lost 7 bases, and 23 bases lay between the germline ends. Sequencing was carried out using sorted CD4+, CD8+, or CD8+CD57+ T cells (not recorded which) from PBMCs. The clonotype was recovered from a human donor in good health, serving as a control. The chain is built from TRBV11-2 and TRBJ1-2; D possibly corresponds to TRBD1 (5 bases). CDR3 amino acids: CASSQHVQSPGSGYTF. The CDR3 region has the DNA TGTGCCAGCAGCCAACATGTTCAATCCCCAGGGAGTGGCTACACCTTC.